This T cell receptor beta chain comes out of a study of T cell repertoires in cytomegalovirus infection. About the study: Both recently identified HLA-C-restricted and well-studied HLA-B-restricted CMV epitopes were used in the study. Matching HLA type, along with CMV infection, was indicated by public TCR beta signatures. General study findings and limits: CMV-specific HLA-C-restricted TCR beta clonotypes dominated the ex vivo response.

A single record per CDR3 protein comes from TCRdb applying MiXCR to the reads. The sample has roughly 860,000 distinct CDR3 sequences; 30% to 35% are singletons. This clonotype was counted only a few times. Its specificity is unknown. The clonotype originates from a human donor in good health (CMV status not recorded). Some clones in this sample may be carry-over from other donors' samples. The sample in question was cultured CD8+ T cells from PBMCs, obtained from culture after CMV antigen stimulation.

Written as DNA, the CDR3 is TGCGCCAGCAGCCAAGAGGGTCCACTTAGCACAGATACGCAGTATTTT. Translation gives CASSQEGPLSTDTQYF. J is TRBJ2-3 and V is TRBV4-1; D is uncertain. CDR1 and CDR2 (germline): MGHRA, YSYEKL. The CDR3 totals 16 residues. With 0 bases removed from V and 0 bases from J, the gap between germline ends came to 10 bases.